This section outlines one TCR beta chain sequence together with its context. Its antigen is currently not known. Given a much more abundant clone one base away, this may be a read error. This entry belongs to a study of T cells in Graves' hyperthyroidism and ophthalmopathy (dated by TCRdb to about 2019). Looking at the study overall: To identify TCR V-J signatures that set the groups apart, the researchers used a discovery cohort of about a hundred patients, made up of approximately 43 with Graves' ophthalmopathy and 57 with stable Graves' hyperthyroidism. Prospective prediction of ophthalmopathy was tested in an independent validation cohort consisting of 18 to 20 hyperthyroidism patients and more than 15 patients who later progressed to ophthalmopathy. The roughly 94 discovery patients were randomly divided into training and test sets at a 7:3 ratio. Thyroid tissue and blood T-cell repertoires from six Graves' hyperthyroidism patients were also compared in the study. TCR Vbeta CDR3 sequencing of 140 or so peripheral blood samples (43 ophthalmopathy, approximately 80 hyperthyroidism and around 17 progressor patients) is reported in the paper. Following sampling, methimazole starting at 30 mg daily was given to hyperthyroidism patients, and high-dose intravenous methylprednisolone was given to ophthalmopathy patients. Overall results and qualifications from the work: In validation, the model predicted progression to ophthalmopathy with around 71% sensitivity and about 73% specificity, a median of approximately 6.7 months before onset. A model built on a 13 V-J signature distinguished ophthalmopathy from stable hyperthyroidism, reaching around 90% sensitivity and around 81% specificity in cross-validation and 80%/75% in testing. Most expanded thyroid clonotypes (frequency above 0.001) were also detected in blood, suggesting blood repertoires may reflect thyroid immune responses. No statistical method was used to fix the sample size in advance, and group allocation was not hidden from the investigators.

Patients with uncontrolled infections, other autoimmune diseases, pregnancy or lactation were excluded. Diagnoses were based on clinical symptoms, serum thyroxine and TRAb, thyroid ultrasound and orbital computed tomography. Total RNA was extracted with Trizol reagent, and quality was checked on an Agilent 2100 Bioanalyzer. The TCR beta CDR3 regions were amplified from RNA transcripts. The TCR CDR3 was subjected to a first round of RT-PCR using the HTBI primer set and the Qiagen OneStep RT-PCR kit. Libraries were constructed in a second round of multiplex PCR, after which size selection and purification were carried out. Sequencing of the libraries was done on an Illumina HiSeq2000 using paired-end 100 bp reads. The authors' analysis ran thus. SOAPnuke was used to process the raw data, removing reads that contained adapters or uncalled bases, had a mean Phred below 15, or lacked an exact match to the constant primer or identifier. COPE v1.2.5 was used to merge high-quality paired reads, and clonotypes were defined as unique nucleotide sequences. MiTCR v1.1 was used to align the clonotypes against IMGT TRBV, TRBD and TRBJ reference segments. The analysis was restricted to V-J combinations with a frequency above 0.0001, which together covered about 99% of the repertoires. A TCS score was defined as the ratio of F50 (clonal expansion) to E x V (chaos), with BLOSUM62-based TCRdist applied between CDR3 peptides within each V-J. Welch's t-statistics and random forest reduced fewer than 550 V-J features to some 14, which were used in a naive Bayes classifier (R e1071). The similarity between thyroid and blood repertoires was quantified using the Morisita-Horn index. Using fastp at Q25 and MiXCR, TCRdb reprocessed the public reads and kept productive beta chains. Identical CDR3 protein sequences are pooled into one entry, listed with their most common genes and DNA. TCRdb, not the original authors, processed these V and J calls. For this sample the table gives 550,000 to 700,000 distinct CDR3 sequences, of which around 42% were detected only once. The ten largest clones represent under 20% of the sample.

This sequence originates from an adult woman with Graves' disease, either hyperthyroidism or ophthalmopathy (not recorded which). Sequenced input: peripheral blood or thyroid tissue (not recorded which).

Here is the DNA: TGTGCCAGCGCCCCCTCTACCGGGACAGGGACTGAAAAACTGCTTTTT. Translation gives CASAPSTGTGTEKLLF. The V and J genes are TRBV5-4 and TRBJ1-4; TRBD1 agrees with 9 junctional bases. Reading from cysteine to phenylalanine, the CDR3 counts 16 amino acids. The CDR3 DNA has 48 bases and is translated from base 1. Sequences SGHNT (CDR1) and YYREEE (CDR2) are obtained from the germline V gene (reference sequence).